A single sample gave rise to the 16 T cell receptor beta chains below, sequenced in a study of human T cells and chemical hapten exposure. Specified time point: pre-sensitization, week 0. Treatment noted: therapeutic diphenylcyclopropenone sensitization with weekly scalp DPC. TCRdb reprocessed the RACE reads via MiXCR and lists one record per CDR3 protein. Seen here are 45,000 to 65,000 distinct CDR3 sequences, more than 7.5% observed once, and the top ten hold 9.6%. Sequenced material: whole blood, taken in connection with sensitization to the hapten diphenylcyclopropenone (DPC). The receptors here all came from a man aged 40-49 years with alopecia areata. Some clones in this sample may be carry-over from other donors' samples.

This clonotype appeared many times. J is TRBJ2-1 and V is TRBV2; TRBD2 aligns across 7 bases. The V gene's germline CDR1 is SNHLY and CDR2 FYNNEI. The CDR3 runs to 13 residues. With 8 bases clipped from V and 9 bases from J, the junction kept 10 bases outside the gene matches. The CDR3 DNA reads as TGTGCCAGCGGGGGGGTCGGACAACCTGAGCAGTTCTTC. The encoded protein is CASGGVGQPEQFF.

The gene calls are TRBV12-3 or TRBV12-4 and TRBJ2-1; unclear D gene. This CDR3 region has 13 residues. V was pared by 1 base and J by 8 bases, with 9 bases between. This chain's CDR3 is CASSLDGSDEQFF. As DNA, the CDR3 is TGTGCCAGCAGTTTAGACGGGTCGGATGAGCAGTTCTTC.

This chain links TRBV6-1 with TRBJ1-2, with 9 bases matching TRBD1. The V segment lost 0 bases and the J segment 8 bases; nucleotides outside the gene matches: 7. The CDR3 is made up of 15 amino acids. Looked up from germline, CDR1 is MNHNS and CDR2 is SASEGT. The DNA of the CDR3 is TGTGCCAGCAGTGAAGCGGGACAGGGTTTGGGCGGCTACACCTTC. This gives the protein CASSEAGQGLGGYTF.

This clonotype occurred many times. The DNA of the CDR3 is TGTGCCAGCAGCTCGTGGACTGAAGCTTTCTTT. Protein product: CASSSWTEAFF. J is TRBJ1-1 and V is TRBV7-2; no clear D gene. V gave up 4 bases and J gave up 5 bases, with 5 bases separating them. Per germline, CDR1 SGHTA and CDR2 FQGNSA. CDR3 length: 11 residues.

This clonotype has just a few counts. The rearrangement uses TRBV7-8 and TRBJ2-7, with 13 positions matching TRBD2. The J segment lost 7 bases and the V segment lost 2 bases, leaving 11 bases of the junction unmatched. Germline loops: CDR1 SGHVS, CDR2 FQNEAQ. There are 17 residues in the CDR3. The CDR3 region has the DNA TGTGCCAGCAGCTTATCCGGGACTAGCGGGATCGGCGGTGAGCAGTACTTC. It specifies CASSLSGTSGIGGEQYF.

There are many counts of this clonotype. The rearrangement joins TRBV7-3 to TRBJ2-2; D is tentatively TRBD1 or TRBD2 (6 bases each). Deletions cut 1 base from V and 5 bases from J, with 14 bases between. CDR1 and CDR2 (germline): SGHTA, FQGTGA. There are 16 residues in the CDR3. This CDR3 is CASSLNRGSGTGELFF. In DNA form, the CDR3 reads TGTGCCAGCAGCTTAAATAGGGGGAGCGGGACCGGGGAGCTGTTTTTT.

Ten or more counts support this clonotype. The rearrangement uses TRBV5-5 and TRBJ2-3; D is ambiguous. The V and J ends lost 4 bases and 1 base respectively, with 16 bases between them. From germline, CDR1 is SGHKS and CDR2 YYEKEE (reference sequence). The CDR3 length is 16 residues. Here the CDR3 reads CASSPLEQIRTDTQYF. CDR3 coding DNA: TGTGCCAGCAGCCCCCTTGAGCAGATACGCACAGATACGCAGTATTTT.

This clonotype has at least ten counts. The chain joins TRBV3-1 to TRBJ1-5, with D uncertain. CDR3 length: 13 amino acids. V was trimmed by 1 base and J by 9 bases, leaving 10 bases between them. Germline loops: CDR1 LGHDT, CDR2 YNNKEL (reference sequence). CDR3 amino acids: CASSQVDGWPQHF. CDR3 DNA: TGTGCCAGCAGCCAAGTGGACGGGTGGCCCCAGCATTTT.

V is TRBV28 and J is TRBJ1-2, with TRBD1 matching over 7 bases. The germline CDR1 and CDR2 sequences are MDHEN and SYDVKM. This CDR3 is built from 14 residues. V lost 8 bases to trimming and J lost 5 bases; unmatched junction nucleotides: 11. The CDR3 here is CASASLQGNYGYTF. In DNA form, the CDR3 reads TGTGCCAGCGCTTCGTTACAGGGGAATTATGGCTACACCTTC.

V usage is TRBV2 and J usage is TRBJ2-1; D may be TRBD1 (5 bases). Looked up from germline, CDR1 is SNHLY and CDR2 is FYNNEI. CDR3 length equals 14 residues. The V and J ends lost 8 bases and 4 bases respectively, with 15 bases between them. CDR3 coding DNA: TGTGCCAGCGGTACAGGAGCTTCGTACAATGAGCAGTTCTTC. Translated, it gives CASGTGASYNEQFF.

This clonotype came up many times. V usage is TRBV6-6 and J usage is TRBJ2-2; D might be TRBD2 (6 bases). From germline, CDR1 is MNHNY and CDR2 SVGAGI (reference sequence). The CDR3 loop spans 20 amino acids. V shed 8 bases and J shed 0 bases, with 28 bases lying between them. CDR3 nucleotide sequence: TGTGCCAGCGACTTCGCCCGGAGGGCCGGGGTTGGGTCGAACACCGGGGAGCTGTTTTTT. Translated, it gives CASDFARRAGVGSNTGELFF.

This clonotype came up many times. The chain carries TRBV5-5 and TRBJ1-5, with D perhaps matching TRBD1 (6 bases). V lost 0 bases and J 4 bases, leaving 11 bases between the germline ends. The length of the CDR3 is 15 residues. The germline V gene has CDR1 SGHKS and CDR2 YYEKEE (reference sequence). CDR3 sequence (DNA): TGTGCCAGCAGCTTGGGCAGGGGACTAAATCAGCCCCAGCATTTT. Protein product: CASSLGRGLNQPQHF. Full variable domain (remainder filled in from reference TRBV5-5 and TRBJ1-5): DAGVTQSPTHLIKTRGQQVTLRCSPISGHKSVSWYQQVLGQGPQFIFQYYEKEERGRGNFPDRFSARQFPNYSSELNVNALLLGDSALYLCASSLGRGLNQPQHFGDGTRLSIL.

V usage is TRBV7-2 and J usage is TRBJ2-5, with D possibly being TRBD1 or TRBD2 (6 bases each). The CDR3 has 14 residues. CDR1 and CDR2 from the germline V gene are SGHTA and FQGNSA. The V end was cut by 5 bases, the J end by 4 bases, with 14 bases between. This CDR3 reads CASSPEGGRETQYF. The CDR3 DNA is TGTGCCAGCAGCCCAGAGGGGGGAAGAGAGACCCAGTACTTC. The full variable domain, completed using reference TRBV7-2 and TRBJ2-5, is GAGVSQSPSNKVTEKGKDVELRCDPISGHTALYWYRQSLGQGLEFLIYFQGNSAPDKSGLPSDRFSAERTGGSVSTLTIQRTQQEDSAVYLCASSPEGGRETQYFGPGTRLLVL.

In this sample, this clonotype turned up many times. This sequence joins TRBV13 and TRBJ2-5, with D maybe TRBD2 (6 bases). The ends were cut back, 4 bases at V and 1 base at J, with 10 bases in the middle. The V gene's germline CDR1 is PRHDT and CDR2 FYEKMQ (reference sequence). This CDR3 region has 14 residues. The CDR3 coding sequence is TGTGCCAGCAGCTCGGGACTGCTCCAAGAGACCCAGTACTTC. Protein product: CASSSGLLQETQYF.

The chain uses TRBV20-1 and TRBJ2-7; 12 bases align to TRBD2. V trimming: 6 bases; J trimming: 0 bases; junction bases outside the gene matches: 12. The length of the CDR3 is 17 residues. Germline assignment: CDR1 DFQATT and CDR2 SNEGSKA (reference sequence). The CDR3 DNA is TGCAGTGCCTTCCGACTAGCGGGAGTTGGAAGCTCCTACGAGCAGTACTTC. This translates into CSAFRLAGVGSSYEQYF.

This clonotype occurred many times. A read error may account for a junction end that differs from germline. The chain recombines TRBV4-3 with TRBJ1-3; D is ambiguous. CDR1 is LGHNA and CDR2 is YSLEER in the germline V gene. The CDR3 covers 14 residues. The CDR3 sequence is CASSLTGTGNTIYF. The CDR3 DNA reads as TGTGCCAGCAGTTTGACCGGGACTGGAAACACCATATATTTT.